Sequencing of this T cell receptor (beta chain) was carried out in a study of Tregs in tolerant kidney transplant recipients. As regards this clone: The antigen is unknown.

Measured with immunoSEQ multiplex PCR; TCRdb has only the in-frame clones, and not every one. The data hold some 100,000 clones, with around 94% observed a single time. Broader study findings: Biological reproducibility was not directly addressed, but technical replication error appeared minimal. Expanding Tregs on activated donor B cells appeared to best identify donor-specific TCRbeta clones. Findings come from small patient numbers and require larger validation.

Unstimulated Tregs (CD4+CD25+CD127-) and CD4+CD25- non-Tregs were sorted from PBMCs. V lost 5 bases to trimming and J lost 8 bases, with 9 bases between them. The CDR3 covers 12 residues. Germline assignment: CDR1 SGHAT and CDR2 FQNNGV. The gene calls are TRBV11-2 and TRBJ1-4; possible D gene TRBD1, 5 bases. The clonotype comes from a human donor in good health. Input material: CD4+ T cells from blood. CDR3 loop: CASSPYREKLFF. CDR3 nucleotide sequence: TGTGCCAGCAGCCCTTACAGGGAAAAACTGTTTTTT. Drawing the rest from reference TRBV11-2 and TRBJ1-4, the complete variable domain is EAGVAQSPRYKIIEKRQSVAFWCNPISGHATLYWYQQILGQGPKLLIQFQNNGVVDDSQLPKDRFSAERLKGVDSTLKIQPAKLEDSAVYLCASSPYREKLFFGSGTQLSVL.